The 25 T cell receptor beta chains below come from one sample, sequenced in a study of graft-versus-host responses after intestinal transplantation (dated by TCRdb to about 2021). Library preparation employed the immunoSEQ multiplex PCR assay. In TCRdb, the immuneACCESS table is reduced to in-frame sequences with V and J assigned. These tables do not hold every clone; where another copy was compared, an unresolved V gene accounts for under half, and the others remain unexplained. Present in this sample are some 9,800 clones, 90% to 95% of which were seen just once. About 2.2% of the sample comes from the top ten. The sequencing here drew on PBMCs, taken 8 days after intestinal transplant. The receptors were gathered from a human patient who received an intestinal transplant, so some T cells may come from the graft donor.

The chain couples TRBV12-5 to TRBJ2-3; D may be TRBD1 or TRBD2 (5 bases each). The V and J ends lost 1 base and 4 bases respectively, with 24 bases between them. Germline V gives CDR1 LGHNT, CDR2 FRNRAP. The CDR3 is 19 amino acids. In DNA form, the CDR3 reads TGTGCTAGTGGTTTGGACCCGTCGCCCGGGACCGCCGGGCCAGATACGCAGTATTTT. This codes for CASGLDPSPGTAGPDTQYF. Based on the CDR3 plus reference TRBV12-5 and TRBJ2-3, the full variable domain is DARVTQTPRHKVTEMGQEVTMRCQPILGHNTVFWYRQTMMQGLELLAYFRNRAPLDDSGMPKDRFSAEMPDATLATLKIQPSEPRDSAVYFCASGLDPSPGTAGPDTQYFGPGTRLTVL.

The gene calls are TRBV28 and TRBJ2-2; D is perhaps TRBD1 or TRBD2 (5 bases each). Between the trimmed V and J ends, which lost 6 bases and 7 bases, there was a span of 18 bases. Germline loops: CDR1 MDHEN, CDR2 SYDVKM. CDR3 length equals 15 residues. DNA of the CDR3: TGTGCCAGCAGCCCCATGAGGGGAAGGGTCGGGGAGCTGTTTTTT. Its translation is CASSPMRGRVGELFF.

This clone has only one observation. The rearrangement links TRBV6-1 to TRBJ2-7; 7 positions agree with TRBD1. Trimming removed 4 bases from V and 3 bases from J; junction bases left unmatched: 6. CDR1 is MNHNS, CDR2 SASEGT, per germline. This CDR3 is 14 amino acids long. CDR3: CASSVQGTFYEQYF. In nucleotides, the CDR3 is TGTGCCAGCAGTGTACAGGGGACCTTCTACGAGCAGTACTTC.

This chain joins TRBV14 and TRBJ2-5; 10 bases are a match to TRBD1. The CDR3 is 17 residues long. V was pared by 3 bases and J by 3 bases, with 10 bases of the junction left unmatched. The germline V gene encodes CDR1 SGHDN and CDR2 FVKESK. The DNA for the CDR3 is TGTGCCAGCAGCCAGACTATCCGGGACAGGGGCGAAGAGACCCAGTACTTC. It encodes CASSQTIRDRGEETQYF.

J is TRBJ2-1 and V is TRBV7-3; a weak D match, TRBD2 (5 bases). Germline loops: CDR1 SGHTA, CDR2 FQGTGA. The CDR3 contains 14 residues. V lost 4 bases to trimming and J lost 10 bases, with 17 bases between them. The DNA of the CDR3 is TGTGCCAGCAGCTCAGGACCCCGCGGCGGGGAGCAGTTCTTC. It encodes CASSSGPRGGEQFF.

The gene calls are TRBV2 and TRBJ1-1; D is undetermined. There are 13 residues in the CDR3. Germline CDR1 and CDR2: SNHLY and FYNNEI. V was cut by 10 bases and J by 3 bases, with 15 bases left in between. CDR3 protein: CATRTAWDTEAFF. As DNA, the CDR3 is TGTGCCACCCGGACGGCTTGGGACACTGAAGCTTTCTTT.

V and J are TRBV20-1 and TRBJ1-1; D is uncertain. Germline V gene lookup returns CDR1 DFQATT and CDR2 SNEGSKA (reference sequence). The V gene lost 1 base and the J gene lost 7 bases, with 7 bases spanning the gap. The CDR3 consists of 11 residues. The CDR3 here is CSARVTVEAFF. As DNA, the CDR3 is TGCAGTGCTAGAGTAACGGTTGAAGCTTTCTTT.

The rearrangement joins TRBV6-6 to TRBJ2-1; TRBD2 aligns across 8 bases. V shed 5 bases, J shed 9 bases, and the junction held 3 bases outside the gene matches. The germline CDR1 and CDR2 sequences are MNHNY and SVGAGI (reference sequence). The CDR3 is 12 amino acids. CDR3 nucleotide sequence: TGTGCCAGCAGTACGGGGGGGGGTGAGCAGTTCTTC. This gives the protein CASSTGGGEQFF.

The rearrangement links TRBV5-1 to TRBJ2-7, with TRBD2 identical over 13 bases. The CDR3 has 15 residues. J lost 6 bases, V lost 0 bases, and 3 bases had no gene match. Germline CDR1 reads SGHRS; CDR2 reads YFSETQ. The CDR3 DNA reads TGCGCCAGCAGCTTGGGGGGACTAGCGGGACTCGAGCAGTACTTC. Translated, it gives CASSLGGLAGLEQYF.

Only one count was recorded for this clone. The genes are TRBV7-6 and TRBJ1-6; maybe TRBD1 (5 bases). From germline, CDR1 is SGHVS and CDR2 FNYEAQ. V lost 1 base, J lost 4 bases, and 11 bases lay in between. The CDR3 is 16 residues long. CDR3 nucleotide sequence: TGTGCCAGCAGCTTAGGACAGTTGATTTATAATTCACCCCTCCACTTT. Its translation is CASSLGQLIYNSPLHF.

V and J are TRBV9 and TRBJ2-6; no definite D call. The CDR3 length is 18 residues. The germline gives CDR1 SGDLS, CDR2 YYNGEE. Trimming removed 7 bases at V and 5 bases at J, with 25 bases between. The CDR3 DNA is TGTGCCAGCCCTGTGGGGTACTCAAAACAAAGTCGGGCCAACGTCCTGACTTTC. It yields the protein CASPVGYSKQSRANVLTF.

This chain connects TRBV10-2 to TRBJ2-5; no clear D. Trimming shortened V by 0 bases and J by 3 bases, and 5 bases separated the two germline ends. Germline assignment: CDR1 WSHSY and CDR2 SAAADI. The CDR3 loop spans 13 amino acids. The CDR3 here is CASSESRKETQYF. Written as DNA, the CDR3 is TGCGCCAGCAGTGAGTCCAGAAAAGAGACCCAGTACTTC.

The rearrangement links TRBV7-2 to TRBJ2-3, with D tentatively TRBD1 (5 bases). From germline, CDR1 is SGHTA and CDR2 FQGNSA. Trimming left V 2 bases short and J 3 bases short, with 12 bases between. This CDR3 is built from 15 residues. This CDR3 reads CASSLRPGLTDTQYF. DNA of the CDR3: TGTGCCAGCAGCTTACGCCCAGGGTTAACAGATACGCAGTATTTT.

This chain uses TRBV9 with TRBJ1-6, with TRBD1 matching over 7 bases. V gave up 4 bases and J gave up 0 bases; unmatched junction bases: 4. This CDR3 has 16 amino acids. Looked up from germline, CDR1 is SGDLS and CDR2 is YYNGEE. The CDR3 loop is CASSPGQSSYNSPLHF. The CDR3 nucleotides read TGTGCCAGCAGCCCGGGACAGAGCTCCTATAATTCACCCCTCCACTTT.

This sequence joins TRBV7-3 and TRBJ1-1; D uncertain. Germline CDR1 reads SGHTA; CDR2 reads FQGTGA. The CDR3 covers 13 residues. Between the trimmed V and J ends, which lost 1 base and 0 bases, there was a span of 3 bases. CDR3 sequence (DNA): TGTGCCAGCAGCTTAATGGTGAACACTGAAGCTTTCTTT. It codes for CASSLMVNTEAFF. Full variable domain (remainder filled in from reference TRBV7-3 and TRBJ1-1): GAGVSQTPSNKVTEKGKYVELRCDPISGHTALYWYRQSLGQGPEFLIYFQGTGAADDSGLPNDRFFAVRPEGSVSTLKIQRTERGDSAVYLCASSLMVNTEAFFGQGTRLTVV.

The chain carries TRBV19 and TRBJ2-3; TRBD2 is a possible D gene (6 bases). The CDR3 is 13 residues long. Deletions cut 3 bases from V and 3 bases from J, with 7 bases between. Germline lookup yields CDR1 LNHDA and CDR2 SQIVND (reference sequence). For the CDR3, the DNA is TGTGCCAGTAGTATGGGAGGAACAGATACGCAGTATTTT. This gives the protein CASSMGGTDTQYF.

The chain recombines TRBV15 with TRBJ1-4; D ambiguous. Germline V CDR1 and CDR2: LNHNV, YYDKDF (reference sequence). The V and J ends lost 4 bases and 17 bases respectively, with 14 bases between them. The CDR3 has 11 amino acids. The chain's CDR3 is CATSKETARFF. For the CDR3, the DNA is TGTGCCACCAGCAAAGAGACCGCCCGATTTTTT.

The chain is built from TRBV27 and TRBJ2-7; D might be TRBD1 (5 bases). The germline V and J ends were trimmed by 7 bases and 2 bases, with 18 bases remaining between them. The CDR3 extends over 15 amino acids. The germline CDR1 and CDR2 sequences are MNHEY and SMNVEV (reference sequence). CDR3 in amino acids: CASTLKGSGTYEQYF. The CDR3 DNA reads as TGTGCCAGCACCTTGAAGGGTTCAGGGACCTACGAGCAGTACTTC.

The chain joins TRBV11-2 to TRBJ2-5; D is unclear. The CDR3 runs 17 residues. CDR1 is SGHAT and CDR2 is FQNNGV in the germline V gene. V gave up 5 bases and J gave up 0 bases, with 19 bases separating them. The CDR3 DNA is TGTGCCAGCAGCGAGCCTTTGGGCAGGCCGTACCAAGAGACCCAGTACTTC. This codes for CASSEPLGRPYQETQYF.

The V and J genes are TRBV19 and TRBJ2-3; TRBD1 is a possible D gene (6 bases). V lost 11 bases to trimming and J lost 1 base, with 16 bases between them. This CDR3 is built from 14 residues. Germline V gives CDR1 LNHDA, CDR2 SQIVND (reference sequence). CDR3 bases: TGTGCCGCGTCCGACAGGCCGGGCACAGATACGCAGTATTTT. Its translation: CAASDRPGTDTQYF.

The gene calls are TRBV29-1 and TRBJ2-7; 7 bases align to TRBD1. The CDR3 is made up of 13 amino acids. The germline V gene has CDR1 SQVTM and CDR2 ANQGSEA. V trimming: 5 bases; J trimming: 7 bases; junction bases outside the gene matches: 11. The chain's CDR3 is CSVRTGGLGEQYF. DNA of the CDR3: TGCAGCGTTCGGACAGGTGGTTTGGGGGAGCAGTACTTC.

The chain combines TRBV11-3 with TRBJ2-5; 9 positions match TRBD2. Trimming cost V 1 base and J 3 bases; bases outside gene matches: 6. CDR3 length equals 16 residues. Looked up from germline, CDR1 is SGHNT and CDR2 is YENEEA. CDR3 sequence reads: CASSLVGGGGEETQYF. CDR3 coding DNA: TGTGCCAGCAGCTTAGTCGGTGGCGGGGGGGAAGAGACCCAGTACTTC. Together with reference TRBV11-3 and TRBJ2-5, the CDR3 gives the full variable domain: EAGVVQSPRYKIIEKKQPVAFWCNPISGHNTLYWYLQNLGQGPELLIRYENEEAVDDSQLPKDRFSAERLKGVDSTLKIQPAELGDSAVYLCASSLVGGGGEETQYFGPGTRLLVL.

The chain employs TRBV28 and TRBJ1-1; 12 positions agree with TRBD1. CDR3 length: 15 residues. From germline, CDR1 is MDHEN and CDR2 SYDVKM. Trimming at V came to 2 bases and at J to 5 bases, leaving 3 bases not matched to a gene. This CDR3 reads CASSLGTGGVTEAFF. The CDR3 bases are TGTGCCAGCAGTTTAGGGACAGGGGGCGTTACTGAAGCTTTCTTT.

The chain has TRBV19 and TRBJ1-1; D is uncertain. CDR3 size: 15 residues. V was trimmed by 4 bases and J by 4 bases, leaving 16 bases between them. Germline V gives CDR1 LNHDA, CDR2 SQIVND (reference sequence). Here the CDR3 DNA reads TGTGCCAGTAGTACCCCTTTGGCCGGGTTCACTGAAGCTTTCTTT. This gives the protein CASSTPLAGFTEAFF.

Concerning this clone: Other DNA sequences of this sample code for an identical CDR3. This chain uses TRBV5-5 with TRBJ2-2; tentatively, D is TRBD2 (5 bases). V dropped 3 bases and J dropped 4 bases, with 16 bases sitting between them. CDR3 length: 16 residues. Per germline, CDR1 SGHKS and CDR2 YYEKEE (reference sequence). CDR3 DNA sequence: TGTGCCAGCAGCTCTACCGGAGGCCTTGCCACCGGGGAGCTGTTTTTT. Translation gives CASSSTGGLATGELFF.